The 21 T cell receptor beta chains in this list originate from one sample, sequenced in a study of blood T cell repertoires in COVID-19. Produced via immunoSEQ multiplex PCR; TCRdb's table is partial and in-frame only. This table holds 120,000 or so clones, approximately 84% found once. Sequencing input: peripheral blood. The receptor set was obtained from a man aged 70-80 years with acute or convalescent COVID-19.

The V call is TRBV2, the J call TRBJ2-1; tentatively, D is TRBD2 (5 bases). Germline values: CDR1 SNHLY, CDR2 FYNNEI. Trimming left V 4 bases short and J 6 bases short, with 16 bases between. This CDR3 has 15 amino acids. The CDR3 nucleotides are TGTGCCAGCAGTGTTAATGGCGGGTTGTCCAATGAGCAGTTCTTC. Encoded protein: CASSVNGGLSNEQFF.

Of note for this clone: The same CDR3 also results from other DNA sequences found in this sample. The CDR3 protein is CASSTQGYNSPLHF. In DNA form, the CDR3 reads TGTGCCAGTAGTACCCAGGGTTATAATTCACCCCTCCACTTT. The rearrangement links TRBV19 to TRBJ1-6; a possible D gene is TRBD1 (5 bases). This CDR3 is 14 amino acids long. The ends were cut back, 4 bases at V and 4 bases at J, with 8 bases in the middle. Germline loops: CDR1 LNHDA, CDR2 SQIVND (reference sequence).

In its sample, this clone was seen once. V is TRBV7-6 and J is TRBJ2-5; 13 nucleotides match TRBD2. CDR3 length: 16 residues. J lost 2 bases, V lost 2 bases, and 2 bases had no gene match. The germline V gene encodes CDR1 SGHVS and CDR2 FNYEAQ. The CDR3 sequence is CASSLLGLAGQETQYF. The DNA of the CDR3 is TGTGCCAGCAGCTTACTGGGACTAGCGGGGCAAGAGACCCAGTACTTC.

The gene calls are TRBV5-6 and TRBJ1-2; TRBD1 might be the D (6 bases). V lost 7 bases, J lost 5 bases, and 15 bases lay in between. CDR1 SGHDT and CDR2 YYEEEE come from the germline V gene. This CDR3 region has 13 residues. The CDR3 loop reads CASLRGSGYGYTF. The CDR3 DNA reads as TGTGCCAGCCTGAGGGGGTCTGGGTATGGCTACACCTTC. Drawing the rest from reference TRBV5-6 and TRBJ1-2, the complete variable domain is DAGVTQSPTHLIKTRGQQVTLRCSPKSGHDTVSWYQQALGQGPQFIFQYYEEEERQRGNFPDRFSGHQFPNYSSELNVNALLLGDSALYLCASLRGSGYGYTFGSGTRLTVV.

This chain links TRBV5-1 with TRBJ2-1; 11 bases are a match to TRBD1. Germline loops: CDR1 SGHRS, CDR2 YFSETQ. The V and J ends lost 0 bases and 6 bases, in that order; junction bases with no gene match: 5. The CDR3 runs 16 residues. The CDR3 loop is CASSLGTGGLGNEQFF. The DNA of the CDR3 is TGCGCCAGCAGCTTGGGGACAGGGGGCCTAGGCAATGAGCAGTTCTTC.

The chain links TRBV7-9 to TRBJ1-2, with D possibly being TRBD1 (6 bases). V was clipped by 4 bases and J by 3 bases, with 18 bases between them. Germline V gene data show CDR1 as SEHNR and CDR2 as FQNEAQ (reference sequence). The CDR3 extends over 16 amino acids. The CDR3 protein is CASSSTLDRRHYGYTF. For the CDR3, the DNA is TGTGCCAGCAGCTCTACGCTTGACAGGCGCCACTATGGCTACACCTTC.

The chain recombines TRBV9 with TRBJ1-1; 7 bases map to TRBD1. The CDR3 sequence is 13 residues long. V was pared by 4 bases and J by 8 bases, with 8 bases of the junction left unmatched. Germline CDR1 SGDLS, CDR2 YYNGEE. The CDR3 coding sequence is TGTGCCAGCAGCACCACCCCGGGACAGGAAGCTTTCTTT. This translates into CASSTTPGQEAFF. Full variable domain (outside the CDR3, taken from reference TRBV9 and TRBJ1-1): DSGVTQTPKHLITATGQRVTLRCSPRSGDLSVYWYQQSLDQGLQFLIQYYNGEERAKGNILERFSAQQFPDLHSELNLSSLELGDSALYFCASSTTPGQEAFFGQGTRLTVV.

The V and J genes are TRBV7-2 and TRBJ1-6, with 9 nucleotides matching TRBD1. CDR1 and CDR2 from the germline V gene are SGHTA and FQGNSA. The ends lost 5 bases at V and 7 bases at J; junction bases unmatched: 9. The CDR3 totals 16 residues. CDR3 sequence reads: CASSMGTGSSNSPLHF. In nucleotides, the CDR3 is TGTGCCAGCAGCATGGGGACAGGGAGTTCAAATTCACCCCTCCACTTT.

The gene calls are TRBV10-3 and TRBJ2-7; D is possibly TRBD1 (5 bases). The CDR3 is made up of 11 amino acids. Deletions cut 7 bases from V and 3 bases from J, with 7 bases between. Germline CDR1 ENHRY, CDR2 SYGVKD. The CDR3 protein is CAINDSYEQYF. In nucleotides, the CDR3 is TGTGCCATCAACGACAGCTACGAGCAGTACTTC.

This rearrangement joins TRBV6-6 to TRBJ1-3; TRBD1 matches at 7 bases. Germline-derived CDR1 and CDR2 are MNHNY and SVGAGI (reference sequence). The CDR3 contains 19 residues. V was pared by 6 bases and J by 1 base, with 18 bases of the junction left unmatched. The CDR3 sequence: CASSRTQISTGRSGNTIYF. The CDR3 DNA reads TGTGCCAGCAGCCGAACTCAGATATCGACAGGGAGGTCTGGAAACACCATATATTTT.

The CDR3, as DNA: TGTGCCAGCAGCCAAGATGTAGCGAAGGCCCAGTACTTC. As protein: CASSQDVAKAQYF. The chain is built from TRBV4-2 and TRBJ2-5; D is possibly TRBD2 (5 bases). Germline V gene data show CDR1 as LGHNA and CDR2 as YNFKEQ. V lost 0 bases and J 9 bases, leaving 11 bases between the germline ends. This CDR3 has 13 residues.

The rearrangement links TRBV7-9 to TRBJ2-2; D possibly corresponds to TRBD1 (6 bases). Per the germline V gene, CDR1 is SEHNR and CDR2 is FQNEAQ (reference sequence). Trimming cost V 4 bases and J 4 bases, with 13 bases left between them. There are 15 residues in the CDR3. The CDR3 spells CASSYRTQGTGELFF. The CDR3 DNA reads as TGTGCCAGCAGCTACAGAACACAGGGCACCGGGGAGCTGTTTTTT.

The V gene is TRBV5-1, the J gene TRBJ2-4; the D is unclear. CDR1 is SGHRS, CDR2 YFSETQ, per germline. There are 14 residues in the CDR3. The ends were cut back, 3 bases at V and 1 base at J, with 8 bases in the middle. The CDR3 is CASSWPTAKNIQYF. CDR3 nucleotides: TGCGCCAGCAGCTGGCCCACGGCCAAAAACATTCAGTACTTC.

This clone was seen more than once but under ten times. The chain joins TRBV18 to TRBJ2-2, with TRBD1 matching over 7 bases. The germline V gene encodes CDR1 KGHSH and CDR2 LQKENI. This CDR3 has 19 residues. The V gene end was trimmed by 4 bases and the J gene end by 0 bases; junction bases not matched to a gene: 14. The CDR3 DNA sequence: TGTGCCAGCTCACAGTTAGCTTCGACAGGGAGTTCGAACACCGGGGAGCTGTTTTTT. Its translation is CASSQLASTGSSNTGELFF. The full variable domain, rest sourced from reference TRBV18 and TRBJ2-2, is NAGVMQNPRHLVRRRGQEARLRCSPMKGHSHVYWYRQLPEEGLKFMVYLQKENIIDESGMPKERFSAEFPKEGPSILRIQQVVRGDSAAYFCASSQLASTGSSNTGELFFGEGSRLTVL.

For the CDR3, the DNA is TGTGCCAGCAGCGGTGGACAGGGGGAATTAGAGACCCAGTACTTC. The encoded protein is CASSGGQGELETQYF. The genes are TRBV5-6 and TRBJ2-5; 10 bases line up with TRBD1. The junction had 7 bases not matched to a gene; V was cut back by 4 bases and J by 4 bases. The CDR3 extends over 15 amino acids. The germline gives CDR1 SGHDT, CDR2 YYEEEE.

The V and J genes are TRBV5-4 and TRBJ1-5; tentatively, D is TRBD1 (6 bases). The CDR3 sequence is 14 residues long. Trimming stripped 2 bases from V and 7 bases from J, with 13 bases between. Looked up from germline, CDR1 is SGHNT and CDR2 is YYREEE (reference sequence). CDR3 in amino acids: CASSLGGADQPQHF. CDR3 coding DNA: TGTGCCAGCAGCTTAGGGGGGGCAGACCAGCCCCAGCATTTT.

V and J are TRBV27 and TRBJ1-1, with D uncertain. V shed 5 bases and J shed 4 bases, with 17 bases lying between them. In germline, CDR1 is MNHEY, CDR2 SMNVEV (reference sequence). The CDR3 is 15 residues long. In DNA, the CDR3 is TGTGCCAGCAGTCCCAGGTCTAGGGCGGGCACTGAAGCTTTCTTT. This translates into CASSPRSRAGTEAFF.

This rearrangement joins TRBV7-6 to TRBJ2-1; no definite D call. Germline V lookup: CDR1 SGHVS, CDR2 FNYEAQ. V was pared by 2 bases and J by 6 bases, with 8 bases between. The CDR3 runs to 13 residues. CDR3 sequence (DNA): TGTGCCAGCAGCTTAATCTTTTCCAATGAGCAGTTCTTC. Encoded protein: CASSLIFSNEQFF. Full variable domain (remainder filled in from reference TRBV7-6 and TRBJ2-1): GAGVSQSPRYKVTKRGQDVALRCDPISGHVSLYWYRQALGQGPEFLTYFNYEAQQDKSGLPNDRFSAERPEGSISTLTIQRTEQRDSAMYRCASSLIFSNEQFFGPGTRLTVL.

The chain joins TRBV2 to TRBJ2-3, with D perhaps matching TRBD2 (7 bases). The germline V gene has CDR1 SNHLY and CDR2 FYNNEI. CDR3 length: 14 residues. V lost 10 bases to trimming and J lost 8 bases, with 22 bases between them. The CDR3: CATQVSGGRGTQYF. Written as DNA, the CDR3 is TGTGCCACCCAGGTATCGGGGGGCCGTGGTACGCAGTATTTT.

The rearrangement links TRBV4-1 to TRBJ1-1; 7 nucleotides line up with TRBD1. Per germline, CDR1 MGHRA and CDR2 YSYEKL. The CDR3 extends over 17 amino acids. After removal of 1 base from V and 1 base from J, the junction contained 9 bases not matched to a gene. The CDR3 here is CASSQGYRGLGNTEAFF. The CDR3 bases are TGCGCCAGCAGCCAAGGCTACAGGGGACTCGGGAACACTGAAGCTTTCTTT.

This sequence joins TRBV5-1 and TRBJ1-2, with 8 bases identical to TRBD1. With 4 bases clipped from V and 4 bases from J, the junction kept 9 bases outside the gene matches. The germline V gene has CDR1 SGHRS and CDR2 YFSETQ. The CDR3 extends over 15 amino acids. CDR3 nucleotide sequence: TGCGCCAGCAGCCTTTCCGGGACAGGCCTCTATGGCTACACCTTC. Translated: CASSLSGTGLYGYTF.